This TCR gamma chain was recorded in a study of Vδ1+ human thymocytes. Study-wide points: Highly polyclonal TRG and TRD repertoires with Gaussian CDR3 length distributions appeared in thymus. Thymic delta-chain repertoires held roughly 20% Vdelta2 sequences and few Vdelta3, despite high sort purity.

The template was reverse-transcribed extracted RNA. CDR3 amplicons came from multiplex PCR with pooled V-gene forward and constant-region reverse primers. TCRdb re-called clones from the multiplex PCR reads via CATT. The sample contains approximately 25,000 gamma-chain clones, about 18% of which appear only once. Concerning this clone itself: No antigen is known for it. A read error may produce the germline difference seen at one junction end.

Germline values: CDR1 VTNTFY, CDR2 YDVSTARD (reference sequence). The CDR3 is made up of 14 amino acids. This sequence joins TRGV3 and TRGJ1 or TRGJ2. This receptor was identified in a boy under two years old who had congenital heart surgery. The sequenced sample consisted of Vdelta1+ gamma-delta thymocytes from the thymus. Subset specified: FACS-sorted CD3+ TCRalphabeta- TCRVdelta1+ TCRVdelta2- thymocytes. In nucleotides, the CDR3 is TGTGCCACCTGGGACAGGCGCAGGAGGATTAAGAACCTCTTT. Its protein is CATWDRRRRIKNLF.